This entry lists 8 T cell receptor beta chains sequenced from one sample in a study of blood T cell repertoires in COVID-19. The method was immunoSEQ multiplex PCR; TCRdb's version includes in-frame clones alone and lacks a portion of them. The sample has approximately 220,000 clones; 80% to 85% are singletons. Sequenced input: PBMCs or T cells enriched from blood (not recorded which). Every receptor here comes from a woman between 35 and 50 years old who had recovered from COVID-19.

The CDR3 region is CASSLYTTGLAGVYNEQFF. The CDR3, as DNA: TGTGCCAGCAGTTTATATACGACTGGACTAGCGGGAGTGTACAATGAGCAGTTCTTC. V gene TRBV28 combines with J gene TRBJ2-1; 13 nucleotides match TRBD2. Germline V CDR1 and CDR2: MDHEN, SYDVKM. The trim removed 1 base at V and 4 bases at J, leaving 10 bases unmatched. The CDR3 contains 19 residues.

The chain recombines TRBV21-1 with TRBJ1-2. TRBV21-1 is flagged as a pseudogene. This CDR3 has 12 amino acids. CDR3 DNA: TGTGCCACCAGAGTTCGGGAGTATGGCTACACCTTC. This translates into CATRVREYGYTF.

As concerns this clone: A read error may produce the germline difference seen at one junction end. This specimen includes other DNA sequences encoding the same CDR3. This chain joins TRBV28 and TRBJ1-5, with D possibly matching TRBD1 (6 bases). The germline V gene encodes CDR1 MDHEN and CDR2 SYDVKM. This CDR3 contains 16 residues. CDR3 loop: CARRWGGAQSNQPQHF. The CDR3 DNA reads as TGTGCCCGCAGGTGGGGGGGGGCACAGAGCAATCAGCCCCAGCATTTT.

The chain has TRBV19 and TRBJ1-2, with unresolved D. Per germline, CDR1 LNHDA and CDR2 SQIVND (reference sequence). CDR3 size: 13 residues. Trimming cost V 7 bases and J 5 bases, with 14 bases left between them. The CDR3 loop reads CASKARADYGYTF. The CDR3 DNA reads TGTGCCAGTAAGGCGAGGGCGGATTATGGCTACACCTTC.

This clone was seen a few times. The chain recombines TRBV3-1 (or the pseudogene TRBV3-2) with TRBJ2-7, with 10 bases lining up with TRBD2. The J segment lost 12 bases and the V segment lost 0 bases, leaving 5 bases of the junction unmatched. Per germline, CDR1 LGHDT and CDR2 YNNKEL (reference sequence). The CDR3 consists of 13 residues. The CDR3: CASSQEASGSLYV. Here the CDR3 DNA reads TGTGCCAGCAGCCAAGAAGCTAGCGGGAGTCTGTACGTC.

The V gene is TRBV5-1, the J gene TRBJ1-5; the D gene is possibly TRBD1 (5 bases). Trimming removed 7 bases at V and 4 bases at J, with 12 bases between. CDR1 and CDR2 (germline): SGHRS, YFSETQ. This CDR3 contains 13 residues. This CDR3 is CASAQGPNQPQHF. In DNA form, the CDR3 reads TGCGCCAGCGCCCAGGGCCCTAATCAGCCCCAGCATTTT.

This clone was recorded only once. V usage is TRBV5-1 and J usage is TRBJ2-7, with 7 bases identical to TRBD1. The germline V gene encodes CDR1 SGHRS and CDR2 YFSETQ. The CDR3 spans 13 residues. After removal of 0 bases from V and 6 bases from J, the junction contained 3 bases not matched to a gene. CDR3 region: CASSLGQGAEQYF. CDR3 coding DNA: TGCGCCAGCAGCTTGGGACAGGGAGCCGAGCAGTACTTC.

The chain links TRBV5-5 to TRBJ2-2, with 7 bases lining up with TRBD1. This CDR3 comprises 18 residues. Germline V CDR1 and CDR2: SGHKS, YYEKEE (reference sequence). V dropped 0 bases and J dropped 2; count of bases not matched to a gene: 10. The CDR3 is CASSLEVLGQTNTGELFF. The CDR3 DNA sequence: TGTGCCAGCAGCTTGGAGGTTCTGGGACAGACAAACACCGGGGAGCTGTTTTTT.